This TCR beta chain is drawn from a study of blood T cell repertoires in COVID-19. Study overall: In each case, the material was cDNA or gDNA derived from T cells, B-cell-depleted T cells, or PBMCs.

The table came from immunoSEQ multiplex PCR; TCRdb's copy has only in-frame clones and leaves some out. The table lists some 250,000 clones, around 80% of them singletons. The receptor was derived from a man older than 75 with acute or convalescent COVID-19. What was sequenced was peripheral blood.

The CDR3 is CSVEDLRAGQFF. Written as DNA, the CDR3 is TGCAGCGTTGAAGATTTAAGGGCAGGACAGTTCTTC. This chain joins TRBV29-1 and TRBJ2-4; D remains ambiguous. The tail of the sequence fits TRBJ2-1 better, so the J call may be wrong. Germline-derived CDR1 and CDR2 are SQVTM and ANQGSEA. This CDR3 contains 12 residues.